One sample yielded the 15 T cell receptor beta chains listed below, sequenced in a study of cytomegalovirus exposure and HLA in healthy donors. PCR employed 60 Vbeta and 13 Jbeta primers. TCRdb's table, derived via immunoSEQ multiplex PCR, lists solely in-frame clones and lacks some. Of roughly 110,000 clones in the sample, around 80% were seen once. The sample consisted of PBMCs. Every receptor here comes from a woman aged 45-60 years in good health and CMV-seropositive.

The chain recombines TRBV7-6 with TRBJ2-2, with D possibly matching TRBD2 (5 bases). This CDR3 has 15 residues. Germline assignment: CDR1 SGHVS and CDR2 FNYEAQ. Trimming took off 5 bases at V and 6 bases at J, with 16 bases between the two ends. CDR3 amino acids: CASSPRGPEAGELFF. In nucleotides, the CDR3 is TGTGCCAGCAGCCCCCGCGGGCCAGAGGCCGGGGAGCTGTTTTTT.

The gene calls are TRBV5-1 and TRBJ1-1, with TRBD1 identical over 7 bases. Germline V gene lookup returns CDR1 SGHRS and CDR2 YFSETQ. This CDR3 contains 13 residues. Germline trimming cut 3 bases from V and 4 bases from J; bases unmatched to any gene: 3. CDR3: CASSSTGATEAFF. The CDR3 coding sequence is TGCGCCAGCAGCTCCACAGGGGCCACTGAAGCTTTCTTT.

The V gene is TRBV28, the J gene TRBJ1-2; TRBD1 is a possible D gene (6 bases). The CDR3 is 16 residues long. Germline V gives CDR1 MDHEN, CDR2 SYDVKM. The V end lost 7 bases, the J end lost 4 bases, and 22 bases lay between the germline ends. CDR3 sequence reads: CASTSSDVTGRYGYTF. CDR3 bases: TGTGCCAGCACCTCCTCCGACGTAACAGGGCGCTATGGCTACACCTTC.

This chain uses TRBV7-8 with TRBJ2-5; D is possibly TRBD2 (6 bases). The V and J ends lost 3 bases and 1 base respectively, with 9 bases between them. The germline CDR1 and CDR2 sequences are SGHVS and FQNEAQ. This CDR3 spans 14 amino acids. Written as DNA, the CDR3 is TGTGCCAGCAGCTTTTCGGGACTCCAAGAGACCCAGTACTTC. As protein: CASSFSGLQETQYF.

CDR3 in amino acids: CASSLVGPSNQPQHF. The CDR3 DNA reads TGTGCCAGCAGCTTAGTGGGGCCTAGCAATCAGCCCCAGCATTTT. The J gene is TRBJ1-5, the V gene TRBV7-2, with a possible D match to TRBD1 (5 bases). V lost 1 base to trimming and J lost 0 bases, with 7 bases between them. CDR1 SGHTA and CDR2 FQGNSA come from the germline V gene. This CDR3 spans 15 amino acids.

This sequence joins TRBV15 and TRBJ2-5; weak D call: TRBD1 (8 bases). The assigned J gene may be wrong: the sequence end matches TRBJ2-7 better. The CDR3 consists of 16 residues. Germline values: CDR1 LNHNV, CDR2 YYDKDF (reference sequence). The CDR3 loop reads CATSRFTGGGSDEQYF. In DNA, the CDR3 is TGTGCCACCAGCAGATTTACAGGGGGGGGATCTGACGAGCAGTACTTC.

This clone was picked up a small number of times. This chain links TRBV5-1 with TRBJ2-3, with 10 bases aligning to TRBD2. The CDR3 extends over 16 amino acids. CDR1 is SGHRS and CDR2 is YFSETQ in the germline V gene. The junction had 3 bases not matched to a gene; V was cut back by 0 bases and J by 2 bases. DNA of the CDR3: TGCGCCAGCAGCTTGGAACTAGCGGGGAACACAGATACGCAGTATTTT. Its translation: CASSLELAGNTDTQYF.

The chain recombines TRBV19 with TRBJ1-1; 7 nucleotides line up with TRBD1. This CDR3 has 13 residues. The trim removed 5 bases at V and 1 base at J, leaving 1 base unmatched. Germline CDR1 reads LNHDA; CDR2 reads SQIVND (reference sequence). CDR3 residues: CASSDRANTEAFF. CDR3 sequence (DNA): TGTGCCAGTAGTGACAGGGCGAACACTGAAGCTTTCTTT.

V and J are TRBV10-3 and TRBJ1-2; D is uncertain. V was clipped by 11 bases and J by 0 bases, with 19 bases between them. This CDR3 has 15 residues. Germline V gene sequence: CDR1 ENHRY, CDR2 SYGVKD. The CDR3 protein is CAASPSRGTNYGYTF. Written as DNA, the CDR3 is TGTGCCGCCAGCCCTAGTCGCGGGACTAACTATGGCTACACCTTC.

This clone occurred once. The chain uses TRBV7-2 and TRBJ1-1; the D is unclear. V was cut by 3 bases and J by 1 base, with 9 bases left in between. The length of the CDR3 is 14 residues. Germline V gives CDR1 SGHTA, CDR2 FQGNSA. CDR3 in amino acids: CASSFSNTNTEAFF. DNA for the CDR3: TGTGCCAGCAGCTTCAGTAACACGAACACTGAAGCTTTCTTT.

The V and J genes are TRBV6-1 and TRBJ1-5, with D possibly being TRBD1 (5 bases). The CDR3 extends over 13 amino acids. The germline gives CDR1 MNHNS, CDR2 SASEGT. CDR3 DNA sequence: TGTGCGGGGGGAGTTCAGAGCAATCAGCCCCAGCATTTT. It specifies CAGGVQSNQPQHF.

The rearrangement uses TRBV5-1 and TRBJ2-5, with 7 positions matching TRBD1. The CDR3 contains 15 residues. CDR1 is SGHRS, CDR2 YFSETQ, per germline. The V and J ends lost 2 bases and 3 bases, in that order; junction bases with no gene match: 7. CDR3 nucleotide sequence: TGCGCCAGCAGCTTCGCCGGGACAGTCGAAGAGACCCAGTACTTC. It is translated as CASSFAGTVEETQYF.

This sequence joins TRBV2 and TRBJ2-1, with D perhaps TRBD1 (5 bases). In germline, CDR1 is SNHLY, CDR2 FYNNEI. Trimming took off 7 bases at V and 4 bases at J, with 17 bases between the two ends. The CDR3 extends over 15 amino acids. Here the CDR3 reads CASTPETAIYNEQFF. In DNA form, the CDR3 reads TGTGCCAGCACCCCAGAGACAGCAATTTACAATGAGCAGTTCTTC.

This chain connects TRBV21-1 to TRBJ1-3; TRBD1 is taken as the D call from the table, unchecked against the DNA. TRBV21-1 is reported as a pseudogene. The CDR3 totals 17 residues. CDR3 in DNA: TGTGCCAGCAGCAAAGGTGAACAGGACGTCTTCGGAAACACCATATATTTT. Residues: CASSKGEQDVFGNTIYF.

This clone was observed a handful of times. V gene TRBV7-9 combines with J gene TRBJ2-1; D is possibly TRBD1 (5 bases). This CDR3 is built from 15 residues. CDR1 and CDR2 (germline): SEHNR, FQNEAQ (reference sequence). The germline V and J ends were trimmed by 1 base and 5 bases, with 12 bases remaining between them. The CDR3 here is CASSLVAGIDNEQFF. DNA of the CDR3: TGTGCCAGCAGCTTAGTAGCAGGGATAGACAATGAGCAGTTCTTC. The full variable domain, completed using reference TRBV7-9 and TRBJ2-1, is DTGVSQNPRHKITKRGQNVTFRCDPISEHNRLYWYRQTLGQGPEFLTYFQNEAQLEKSRLLSDRFSAERPKGSFSTLEIQRTEQGDSAMYLCASSLVAGIDNEQFFGPGTRLTVL.